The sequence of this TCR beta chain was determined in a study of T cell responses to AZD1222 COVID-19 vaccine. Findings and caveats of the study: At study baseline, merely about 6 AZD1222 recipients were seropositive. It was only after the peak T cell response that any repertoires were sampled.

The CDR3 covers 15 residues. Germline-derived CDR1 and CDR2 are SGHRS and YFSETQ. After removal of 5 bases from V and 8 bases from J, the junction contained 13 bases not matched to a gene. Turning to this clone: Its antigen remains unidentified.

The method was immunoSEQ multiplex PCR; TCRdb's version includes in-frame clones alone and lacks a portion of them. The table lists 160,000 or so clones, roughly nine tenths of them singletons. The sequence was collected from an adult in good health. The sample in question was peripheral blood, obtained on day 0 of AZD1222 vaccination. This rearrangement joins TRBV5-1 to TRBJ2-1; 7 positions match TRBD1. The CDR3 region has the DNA TGCGCCAGCAGAGCTACGCAGGGGGAACACCATGAGCAGTTCTTC. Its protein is CASRATQGEHHEQFF. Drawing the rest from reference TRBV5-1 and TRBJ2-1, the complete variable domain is KAGVTQTPRYLIKTRGQQVTLSCSPISGHRSVSWYQQTPGQGLQFLFEYFSETQRNKGNFPGRFSGRQFSNSRSEMNVSTLELGDSALYLCASRATQGEHHEQFFGPGTRLTVL.